Following are 4 T cell receptor beta chains from one sample sequenced in a study of identical twins. TCRdb used MiXCR to reprocess the 5' RACE reads, holding one entry per CDR3 protein. This table holds about 890,000 distinct CDR3 sequences, roughly an eighth found once. The same data also contributed to another study, on yellow fever vaccine responses in identical twins.

Sequenced sample: PBMCs. All receptors come from a woman aged 18-35 years in good health.

The V call is TRBV20-1, the J call TRBJ2-1; TRBD2 aligns across 10 bases. Germline V gene sequence: CDR1 DFQATT, CDR2 SNEGSKA (reference sequence). V shed 6 bases and J 7 bases; nucleotides not matched to a gene: 9. The CDR3 loop spans 14 amino acids. For the CDR3, the DNA is TGCAGTGCCGCGCCCGGACTAGCGGAAAATGAGCAGTTCTTC. Protein: CSAAPGLAENEQFF.

The genes are TRBV29-1 and TRBJ2-5, with 7 bases that match TRBD1. The germline V gene encodes CDR1 SQVTM and CDR2 ANQGSEA. Trimming took 1 base from V and 5 from J; bases not matched to a gene: 4. The length of the CDR3 is 13 residues. DNA of the CDR3: TGCAGCGTTGAAGGAATACAGGGGGAGACCCAGTACTTC. It codes for CSVEGIQGETQYF.

V gene TRBV10-3 combines with J gene TRBJ2-1; 8 bases are a match to TRBD1. J lost 6 bases, V lost 4 bases, and 5 bases had no gene match. Germline assignment: CDR1 ENHRY and CDR2 SYGVKD. The CDR3 totals 14 residues. The CDR3 here is CAISADRVGNEQFF. CDR3 in DNA: TGTGCCATCAGTGCGGACAGGGTAGGCAATGAGCAGTTCTTC.

The rearrangement joins TRBV20-1 to TRBJ2-3, with D maybe TRBD2 (5 bases). CDR1 and CDR2 from the germline V gene are DFQATT and SNEGSKA (reference sequence). Trimming shortened V by 6 bases and J by 2 bases, and 18 bases separated the two germline ends. The CDR3 contains 15 residues. In nucleotides, the CDR3 is TGCAGTGCCCCCGGGATAGAGGCGGCCACAGATACGCAGTATTTT. This codes for CSAPGIEAATDTQYF.